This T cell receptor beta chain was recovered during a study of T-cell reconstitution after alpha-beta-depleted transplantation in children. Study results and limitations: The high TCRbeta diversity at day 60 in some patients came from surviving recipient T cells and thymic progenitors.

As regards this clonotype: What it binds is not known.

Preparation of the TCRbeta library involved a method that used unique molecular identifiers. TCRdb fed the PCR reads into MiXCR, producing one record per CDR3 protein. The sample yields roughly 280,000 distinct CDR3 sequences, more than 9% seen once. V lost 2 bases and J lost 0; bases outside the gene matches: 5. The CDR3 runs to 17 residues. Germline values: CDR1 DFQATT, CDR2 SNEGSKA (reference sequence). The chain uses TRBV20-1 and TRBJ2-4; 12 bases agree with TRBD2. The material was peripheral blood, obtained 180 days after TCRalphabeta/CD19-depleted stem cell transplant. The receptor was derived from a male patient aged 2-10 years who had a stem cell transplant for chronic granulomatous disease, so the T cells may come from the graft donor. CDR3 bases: TGCAGTGCTAGACTAGCGGGAGGGATTCTAGCCAAAAACATTCAGTACTTC. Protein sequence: CSARLAGGILAKNIQYF.